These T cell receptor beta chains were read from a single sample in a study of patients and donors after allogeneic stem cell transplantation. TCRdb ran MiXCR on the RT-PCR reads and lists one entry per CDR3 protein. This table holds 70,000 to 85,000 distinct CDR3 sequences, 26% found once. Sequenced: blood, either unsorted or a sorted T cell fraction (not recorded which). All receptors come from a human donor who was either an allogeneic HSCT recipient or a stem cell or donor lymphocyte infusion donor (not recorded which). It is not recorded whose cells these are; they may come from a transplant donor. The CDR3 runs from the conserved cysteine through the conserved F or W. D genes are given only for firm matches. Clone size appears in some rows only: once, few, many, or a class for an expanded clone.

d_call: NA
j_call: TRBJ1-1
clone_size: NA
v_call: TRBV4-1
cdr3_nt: TGCGCCAGCAGCCAAATGGGACACCTCATGAACACTGAAGCTTTCTTT
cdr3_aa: CASSQMGHLMNTEAFF

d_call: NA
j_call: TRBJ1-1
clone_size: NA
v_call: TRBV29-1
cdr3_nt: TGCAGCGTTGAGGAGCTTCGGACTGAAGCTTTCTTT
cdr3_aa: CSVEELRTEAFF

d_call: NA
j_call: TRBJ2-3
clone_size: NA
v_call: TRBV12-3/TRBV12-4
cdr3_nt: TGTGCCAGCAGTTTCCCCCGTTTGCCGGGAGTTAGCACAGATACGCAGTATTTT
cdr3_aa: CASSFPRLPGVSTDTQYF

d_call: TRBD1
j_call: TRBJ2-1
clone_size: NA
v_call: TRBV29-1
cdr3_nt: TGCAGCGTTGAACGGACAGGGTACAATGAGCAGTTCTTC
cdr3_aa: CSVERTGYNEQFF

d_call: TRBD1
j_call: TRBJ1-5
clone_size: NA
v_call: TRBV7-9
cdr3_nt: TGTGCCAGCAGCGGACAGGTCAATCAGCCCCAGCATTTT
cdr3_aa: CASSGQVNQPQHF

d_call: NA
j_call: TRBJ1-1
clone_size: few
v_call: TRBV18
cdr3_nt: TGTGCCAGCTCTAGGACAGAGGAAGCTTTCTTT
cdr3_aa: CASSRTEEAFF

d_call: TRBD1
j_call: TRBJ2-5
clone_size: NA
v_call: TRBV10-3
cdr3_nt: TGTGCCACCCAAGGGTTTACAGGGGGGCAGGAGACCCAGTACTTC
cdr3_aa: CATQGFTGGQETQYF

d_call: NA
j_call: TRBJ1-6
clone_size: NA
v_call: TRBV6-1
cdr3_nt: TGTGCCAGCAGGGGCGATTCACCCCTCCACTTT
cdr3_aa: CASRGDSPLHF

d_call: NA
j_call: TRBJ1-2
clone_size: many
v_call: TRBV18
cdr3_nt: TGTGCCAGCTCATCCCAAACAGGGAACTATGGCTACACCTTC
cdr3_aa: CASSSQTGNYGYTF

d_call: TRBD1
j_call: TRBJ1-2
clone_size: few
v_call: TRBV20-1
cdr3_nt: TGCAGTGCTAACCGCCGGACAGGAAGTTATGGCTACACCTTC
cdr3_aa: CSANRRTGSYGYTF

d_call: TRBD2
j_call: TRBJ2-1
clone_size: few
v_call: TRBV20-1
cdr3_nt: TGCAGTGCTAAAGACCCTTCTAGCGGTCGACTCGATGAGCAGTTCTTC
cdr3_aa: CSAKDPSSGRLDEQFF

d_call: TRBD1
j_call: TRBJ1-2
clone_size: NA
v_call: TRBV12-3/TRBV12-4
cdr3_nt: TGTGCCAGCAGTTTCAGGGACAGGGCGGACTATGGCTACACCTTC
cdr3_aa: CASSFRDRADYGYTF

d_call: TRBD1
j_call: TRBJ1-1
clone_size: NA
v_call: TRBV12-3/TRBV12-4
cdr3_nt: TGTGCCAGCAGTGACAGGGTCGGGTACACTGAAGCTTTCTTT
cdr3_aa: CASSDRVGYTEAFF

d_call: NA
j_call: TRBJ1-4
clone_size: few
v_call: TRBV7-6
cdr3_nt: TGTGCCAGCAGCCTTGGGGGGTCTAATGAAAAACTGTTTTTT
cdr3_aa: CASSLGGSNEKLFF

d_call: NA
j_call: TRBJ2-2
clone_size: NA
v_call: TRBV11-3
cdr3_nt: TGTGCCAGCAGCTTACTTTTCCCCGGGGAGCTGTTTTTT
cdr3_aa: CASSLLFPGELFF

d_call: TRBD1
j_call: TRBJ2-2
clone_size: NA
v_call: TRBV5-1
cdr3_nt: TGCGCCAGCAGCTTGGGGGACAGGGACACCGGGGAGCTGTTTTTT
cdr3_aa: CASSLGDRDTGELFF

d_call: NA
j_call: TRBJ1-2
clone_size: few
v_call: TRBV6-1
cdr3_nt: TGTGCCAGCAACCCGGGGACGGCTGGCTACACCTTC
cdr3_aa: CASNPGTAGYTF

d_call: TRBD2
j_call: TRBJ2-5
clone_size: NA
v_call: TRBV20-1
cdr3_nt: TGCAGTGCTAGAGATCTTAGGCGGGGGGCCCAAGAGACCCAGTACTTC
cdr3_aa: CSARDLRRGAQETQYF

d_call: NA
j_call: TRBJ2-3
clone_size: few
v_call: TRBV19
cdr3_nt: TGTGCCAGTAGTAAGCTAATATTAGAATCTGGAGATACGCAGTATTTT
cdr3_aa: CASSKLILESGDTQYF

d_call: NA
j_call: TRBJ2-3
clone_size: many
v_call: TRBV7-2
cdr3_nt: TGTGCCAGCAGCTATATTACGATTGGAGATACGCAGTATTTT
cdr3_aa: CASSYITIGDTQYF

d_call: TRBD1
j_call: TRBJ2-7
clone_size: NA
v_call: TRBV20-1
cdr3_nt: TGCAGTGCTAGAGGACAGGGGCAGTACGAGCAGTACTTC
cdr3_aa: CSARGQGQYEQYF

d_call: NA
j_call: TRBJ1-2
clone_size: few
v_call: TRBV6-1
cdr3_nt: TGTGCCAGCATTAGGGCCCCTGAAGATGGCTACACCTTC
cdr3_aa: CASIRAPEDGYTF

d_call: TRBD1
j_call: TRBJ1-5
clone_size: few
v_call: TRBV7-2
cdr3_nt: TGTGCCAGCAGCTATGACAGGGAAAATCAGCCCCAGCATTTT
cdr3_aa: CASSYDRENQPQHF

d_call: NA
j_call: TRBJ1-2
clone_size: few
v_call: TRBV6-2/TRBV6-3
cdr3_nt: TGTGCCAGCTTACACGCCCTGAACAATGGCTACACCTTC
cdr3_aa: CASLHALNNGYTF

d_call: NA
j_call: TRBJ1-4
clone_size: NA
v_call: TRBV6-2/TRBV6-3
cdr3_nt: TGTGCCAGCACAACGCCCGCAACTAATGAAAAACTGTTTTTT
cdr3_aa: CASTTPATNEKLFF

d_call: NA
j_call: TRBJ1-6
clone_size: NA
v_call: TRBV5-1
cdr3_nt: TGCGCCAGCAGCAACTCGGACAGCTCCTATAATTCACCCCTCCACTTT
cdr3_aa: CASSNSDSSYNSPLHF

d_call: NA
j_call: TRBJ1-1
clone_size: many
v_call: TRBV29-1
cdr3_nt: TGCAGCACCCTCCCTTCGCTCGCTCTCAGGGGAGCTTTCTTT
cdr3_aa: CSTLPSLALRGAFF

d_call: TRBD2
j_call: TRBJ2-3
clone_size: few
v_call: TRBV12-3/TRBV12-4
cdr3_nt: TGTGCCAGCAGTTTTCCTAGCGGGGGGGCCCCAAGCACAGATACGCAGTATTTT
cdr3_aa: CASSFPSGGAPSTDTQYF

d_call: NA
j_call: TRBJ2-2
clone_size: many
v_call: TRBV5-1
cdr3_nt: TGCGCCAGCAGCAGCCGTCAGTTGAGGAACACCGGGGAGCTGTTTTTT
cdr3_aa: CASSSRQLRNTGELFF

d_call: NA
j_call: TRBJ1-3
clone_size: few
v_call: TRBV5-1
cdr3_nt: TGCGCCAGCAGCTTGGCCGATGTTAAGAGCTCTGGAAACACCATATATTTT
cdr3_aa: CASSLADVKSSGNTIYF

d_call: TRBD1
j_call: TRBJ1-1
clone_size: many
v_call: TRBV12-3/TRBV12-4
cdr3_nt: TGTGCCAGCACCAAAGACAGGGGGCGAAGGAACACTGAAGCTTTCTTT
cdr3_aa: CASTKDRGRRNTEAFF

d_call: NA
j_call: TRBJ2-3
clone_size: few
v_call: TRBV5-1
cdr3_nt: TGCGCCAGCAGCCTAGGACTCCTTTCCACAGATACGCAGTATTTT
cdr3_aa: CASSLGLLSTDTQYF

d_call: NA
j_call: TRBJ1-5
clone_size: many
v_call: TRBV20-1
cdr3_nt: TGCAGTGCTTCCAAGACAGGCGATGAAAGGCAGCCCCAGCATTTT
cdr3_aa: CSASKTGDERQPQHF

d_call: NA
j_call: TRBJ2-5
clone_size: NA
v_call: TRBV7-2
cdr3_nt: TGTGCCAGCAGCTTAGGTCAGGCAGAGACCCAGTACTTC
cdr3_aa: CASSLGQAETQYF

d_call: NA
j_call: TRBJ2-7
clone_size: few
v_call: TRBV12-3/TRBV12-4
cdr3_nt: TGTGCCAGCAGTTTATTGGACGAGCAGTACTTC
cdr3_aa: CASSLLDEQYF

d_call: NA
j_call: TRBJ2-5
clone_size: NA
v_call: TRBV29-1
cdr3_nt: TGCAGCGTTACGGAGTCTCAAGAGACCCAGTACTTC
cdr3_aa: CSVTESQETQYF

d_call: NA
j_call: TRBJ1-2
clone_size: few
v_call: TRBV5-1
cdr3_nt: TGCGCCAGCAGCTTGGTGTGGGGGCCTTACGGGACTAACTATGGCTACACCTTC
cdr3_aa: CASSLVWGPYGTNYGYTF

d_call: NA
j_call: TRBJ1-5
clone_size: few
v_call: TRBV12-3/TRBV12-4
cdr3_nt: TGTGCCAGCAGAGAAAGCAGGTCGGGGGCATCTCAGCCCCAGCATTTT
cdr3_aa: CASRESRSGASQPQHF

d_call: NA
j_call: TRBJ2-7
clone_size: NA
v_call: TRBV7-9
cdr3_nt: TGTGCCAGCAGGCTGGCCCTCGGGAGCGAGCAGTACTTC
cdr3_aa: CASRLALGSEQYF

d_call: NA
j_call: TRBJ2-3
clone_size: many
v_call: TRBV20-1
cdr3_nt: TGCAGTGCTAGGCTCCTACAGGGTACTAGCACAGATACGCAGTATTTT
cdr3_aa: CSARLLQGTSTDTQYF

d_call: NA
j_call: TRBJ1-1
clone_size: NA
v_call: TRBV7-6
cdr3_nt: TGTGCCAGCAGCTTAATTCCGGTGAACACTGAAGCTTTCTTT
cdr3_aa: CASSLIPVNTEAFF

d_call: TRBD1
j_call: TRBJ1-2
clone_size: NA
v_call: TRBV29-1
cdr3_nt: TGCAGCGTATCACGGGACAGGGAAGGGCGAGGCTATGGCTACACCTTC
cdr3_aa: CSVSRDREGRGYGYTF

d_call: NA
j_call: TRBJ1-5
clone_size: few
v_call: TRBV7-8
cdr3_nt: TGTGCCAGCAGCTTAGTGGCCAGAAGCAATCAGCCCCAGCATTTT
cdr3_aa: CASSLVARSNQPQHF

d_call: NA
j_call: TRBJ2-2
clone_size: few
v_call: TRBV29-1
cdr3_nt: TGCAGCGTTGACCTTGGGGGCACCGGGGAGCTGTTTTTT
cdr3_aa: CSVDLGGTGELFF

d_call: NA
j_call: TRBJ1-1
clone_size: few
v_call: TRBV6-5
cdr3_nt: TGTGCCAGCAGGGGGCGGAGGAACACTGAAGCTTTCTTT
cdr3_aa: CASRGRRNTEAFF

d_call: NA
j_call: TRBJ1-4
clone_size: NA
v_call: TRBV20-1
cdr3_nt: TGCAGTGCTAGAGATGGGCAGGGTGGTGAAAAACTGTTTTTT
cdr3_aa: CSARDGQGGEKLFF

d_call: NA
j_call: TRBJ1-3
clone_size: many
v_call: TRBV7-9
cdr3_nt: TGTGCCAGCAGCTTAGTACAGGTCAGGGCTTCTGGAAACACCATATATTTT
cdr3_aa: CASSLVQVRASGNTIYF

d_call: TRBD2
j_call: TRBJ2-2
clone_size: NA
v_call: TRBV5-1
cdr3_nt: TGCGCCAGCAGTTCGACAGGACTAGCGGGGAACACCGGGGAGCTGTTTTTT
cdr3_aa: CASSSTGLAGNTGELFF

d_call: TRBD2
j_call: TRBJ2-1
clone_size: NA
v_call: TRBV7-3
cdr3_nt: TGTGCCAGCAGCTTAGGGGAGCGGACTAGCGTGTTCTTC
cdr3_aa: CASSLGERTSVFF

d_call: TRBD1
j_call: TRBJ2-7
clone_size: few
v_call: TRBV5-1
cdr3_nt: TGCGCCAGCAGCGTGGGGACAGGGGAATACGAGCAGTACTTC
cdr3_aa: CASSVGTGEYEQYF

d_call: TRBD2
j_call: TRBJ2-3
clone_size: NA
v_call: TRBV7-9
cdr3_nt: TGTGCCAGCAGCGCACCACTAGCGGAGCCCACAGATACGCAGTATTTT
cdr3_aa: CASSAPLAEPTDTQYF

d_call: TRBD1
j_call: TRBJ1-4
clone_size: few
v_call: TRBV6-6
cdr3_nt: TGTGCCAGCAGACCTGGACAGGCTCAAAAACTGTTTTTT
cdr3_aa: CASRPGQAQKLFF

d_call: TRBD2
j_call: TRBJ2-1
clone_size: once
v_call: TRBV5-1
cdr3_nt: TGCGCCAGCAGCTGGCCACCGGGACTAGCGGGGGGCAAGACCTACAATGAGCAGTTCTTC
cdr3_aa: CASSWPPGLAGGKTYNEQFF